This TCR beta chain comes out of a study of blood T cell repertoires in COVID-19. Sequencing was performed with immunoSEQ multiplex PCR; in TCRdb, only in-frame clones are kept and a portion is missing. In the table there are some 200,000 clones, around four fifths of which are singletons. CDR1 is KGHSH, CDR2 LQKENI, per germline. This CDR3 has 13 amino acids. With 8 bases clipped from V and 14 bases from J, the junction kept 10 bases outside the gene matches. This receptor was taken from a woman aged 55-69 years who had recovered from COVID-19. The V call is TRBV18, the J call TRBJ1-6, with 9 bases identical to TRBD1. The specimen sequenced was peripheral blood. The CDR3 DNA is TGTGCCAGCACCAAGGACAGGGGTTCGGCCCTCCACTTT. Amino acids: CASTKDRGSALHF. Full variable domain (remainder filled in from reference TRBV18 and TRBJ1-6): NAGVMQNPRHLVRRRGQEARLRCSPMKGHSHVYWYRQLPEEGLKFMVYLQKENIIDESGMPKERFSAEFPKEGPSILRIQQVVRGDSAAYFCASTKDRGSALHFGNGTRLTVT.